The T cell receptor (beta chain) described here comes from a study of regulatory T cells in long-lasting Graves disease. CDR3 regions were amplified by Arm-PCR using iRepertoire HTBI primers to build TCR beta libraries. A single record per CDR3 protein comes from TCRdb applying MiXCR to the multiplex PCR reads. The sample shows over 450,000 distinct CDR3 sequences, around 12% of them seen only once. Trimming stripped 3 bases from V and 4 bases from J, with 9 bases between. Germline assignment: CDR1 KGHSH and CDR2 LQKENI. This CDR3 is 13 amino acids long. Time point specified: newly diagnosed GD, antithyroid drugs for less than 3 months. From PBMCs, RNA was extracted and then used to make the TCR library. Graves' disease diagnosis used American Thyroid Association guidelines. Notes on the study in general: Graves' patients with persistent disease showed TCR diversity lower than patients newly diagnosed. Accuracy was possibly reduced by small sample size.

This clonotype was counted ten times or more. What it binds is not known. This sample also belongs to another study, concerning T cells in Graves' hyperthyroidism and ophthalmopathy. That work states: The TCR CDR3 first-round RT-PCR relied on the HTBI primer set.

The chain has TRBV18 and TRBJ2-5; D remains ambiguous. The receptor was isolated from a woman aged 25 to 39 with Graves disease. The specimen was peripheral blood mononuclear cells (PBMCs), collected at new diagnosis, from a patient treated with antithyroid drugs. CDR3 in DNA: TGTGCCAGCTCACCGGCCTCCCGAGAGACCCAGTACTTC. It encodes CASSPASRETQYF.